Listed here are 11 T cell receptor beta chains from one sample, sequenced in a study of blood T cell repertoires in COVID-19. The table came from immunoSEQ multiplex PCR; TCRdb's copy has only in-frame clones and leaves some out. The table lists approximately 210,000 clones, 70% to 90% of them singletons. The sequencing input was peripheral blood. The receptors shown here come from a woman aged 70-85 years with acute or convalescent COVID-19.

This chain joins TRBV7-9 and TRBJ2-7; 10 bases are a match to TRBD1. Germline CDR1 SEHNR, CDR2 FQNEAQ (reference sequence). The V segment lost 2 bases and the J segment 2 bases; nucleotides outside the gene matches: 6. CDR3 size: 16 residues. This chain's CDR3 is CASSLNVGTGAYEQYF. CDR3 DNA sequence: TGTGCCAGCAGCTTAAACGTCGGGACAGGGGCCTACGAGCAGTACTTC.

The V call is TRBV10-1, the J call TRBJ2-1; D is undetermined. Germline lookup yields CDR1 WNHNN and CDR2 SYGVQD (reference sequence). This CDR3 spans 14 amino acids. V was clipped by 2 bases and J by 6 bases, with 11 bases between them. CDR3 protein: CASSERRRLNEQFF. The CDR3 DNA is TGCGCCAGCAGTGAGCGCCGGCGGCTCAATGAGCAGTTCTTC.

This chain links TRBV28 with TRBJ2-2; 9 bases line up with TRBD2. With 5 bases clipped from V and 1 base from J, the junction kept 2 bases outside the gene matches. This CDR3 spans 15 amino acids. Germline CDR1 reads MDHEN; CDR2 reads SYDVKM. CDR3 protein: CASSTSGQNTGELFF. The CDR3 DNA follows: TGTGCCAGCAGTACTAGCGGGCAGAACACCGGGGAGCTGTTTTTT.

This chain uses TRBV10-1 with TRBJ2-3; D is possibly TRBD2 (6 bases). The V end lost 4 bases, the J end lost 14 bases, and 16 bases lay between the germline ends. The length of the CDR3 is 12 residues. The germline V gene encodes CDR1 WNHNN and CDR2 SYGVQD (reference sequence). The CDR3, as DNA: TGCGCCAGCAGTGGCGTGGGGGGTTCTCCGTATTTT. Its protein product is CASSGVGGSPYF.

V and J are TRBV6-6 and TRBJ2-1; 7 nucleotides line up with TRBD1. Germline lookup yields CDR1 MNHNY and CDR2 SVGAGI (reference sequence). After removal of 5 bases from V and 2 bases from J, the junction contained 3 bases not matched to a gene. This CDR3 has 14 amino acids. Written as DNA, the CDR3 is TGTGCCAGCAGTAAGGGACAGACCTACAATGAGCAGTTCTTC. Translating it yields CASSKGQTYNEQFF.

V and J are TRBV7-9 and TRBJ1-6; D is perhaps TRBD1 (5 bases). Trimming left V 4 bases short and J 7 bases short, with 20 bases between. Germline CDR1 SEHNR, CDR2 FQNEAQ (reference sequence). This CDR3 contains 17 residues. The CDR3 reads CASSYTLGGVGNSPLHF. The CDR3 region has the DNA TGTGCCAGCAGCTACACGTTGGGAGGGGTTGGGAATTCACCCCTCCACTTT. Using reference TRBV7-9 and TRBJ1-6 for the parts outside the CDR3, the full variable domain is DTGVSQNPRHKITKRGQNVTFRCDPISEHNRLYWYRQTLGQGPEFLTYFQNEAQLEKSRLLSDRFSAERPKGSFSTLEIQRTEQGDSAMYLCASSYTLGGVGNSPLHFGNGTRLTVT.

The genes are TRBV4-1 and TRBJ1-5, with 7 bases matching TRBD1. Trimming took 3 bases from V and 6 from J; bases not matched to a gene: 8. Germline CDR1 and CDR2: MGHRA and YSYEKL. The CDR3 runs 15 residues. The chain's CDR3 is CASSQGLDRAQPQHF. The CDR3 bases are TGCGCCAGCAGCCAGGGACTTGACAGGGCTCAGCCCCAGCATTTT.

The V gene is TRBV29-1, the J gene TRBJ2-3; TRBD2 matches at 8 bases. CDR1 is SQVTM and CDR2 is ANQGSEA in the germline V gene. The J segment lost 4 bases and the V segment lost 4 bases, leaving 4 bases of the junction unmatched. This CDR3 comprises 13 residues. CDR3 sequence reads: CSVAGGPPDTQYF. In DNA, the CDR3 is TGCAGCGTTGCGGGGGGGCCTCCAGATACGCAGTATTTT.

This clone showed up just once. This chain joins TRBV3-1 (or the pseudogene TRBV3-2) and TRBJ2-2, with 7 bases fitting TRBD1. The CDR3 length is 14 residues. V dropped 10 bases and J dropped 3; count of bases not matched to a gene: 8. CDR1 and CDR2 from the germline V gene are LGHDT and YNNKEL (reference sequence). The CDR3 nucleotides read TGTGCCACTCGTCCCCAGGGGGACACCGGGGAGCTGTTTTTT. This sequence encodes CATRPQGDTGELFF.

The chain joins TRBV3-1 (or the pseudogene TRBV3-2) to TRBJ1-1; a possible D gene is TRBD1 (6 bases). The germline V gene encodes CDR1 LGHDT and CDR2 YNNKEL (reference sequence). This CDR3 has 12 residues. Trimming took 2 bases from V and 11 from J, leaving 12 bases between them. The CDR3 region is CASSQTGRGAFF. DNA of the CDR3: TGTGCCAGCAGCCAAACGGGAAGGGGGGCTTTCTTT.

Here the CDR3 DNA reads TGCAGTGCTCACAGACTAAATGAGCAGTTCTTC. Its protein product is CSAHRLNEQFF. The chain is built from TRBV20-1 and TRBJ2-1; a possible D gene is TRBD2 (5 bases). Trimming removed 5 bases from V and 7 bases from J, with 9 bases in between. Germline loops: CDR1 DFQATT, CDR2 SNEGSKA (reference sequence). This CDR3 comprises 11 residues.